The 19 T cell receptor beta chains listed next were all sequenced from one sample in a study of shared clonotypes between healthy human individuals. Repertoires were generated with immunoSEQ multiplex PCR, while TCRdb's copy carries only in-frame clones and drops some. The sample lists about 230,000 clones; just over 65% were seen once. Sequencing input: memory CD4+ T cells sorted from blood. Subset defined: CD45RA-negative fraction. The receptors were sampled from a man aged 25-45 years in good health.

The rearrangement joins TRBV2 to TRBJ2-7; 10 nucleotides align to TRBD1. The CDR3 contains 18 residues. The germline gives CDR1 SNHLY, CDR2 FYNNEI. V shed 2 bases and J 0 bases; nucleotides not matched to a gene: 10. The CDR3 region has the DNA TGTGCCAGCAGTGAACGGGACAGGGGCGCCTCCAGCTCCTACGAGCAGTACTTC. This codes for CASSERDRGASSSYEQYF.

This clone turned up a few times. The chain joins TRBV5-6 to TRBJ1-2; D is unclear. V lost 0 bases to trimming and J lost 7 bases, with 13 bases between them. In germline, CDR1 is SGHDT, CDR2 YYEEEE. The CDR3 sequence is 14 residues long. CDR3: CASSLARGFSGYTF. As DNA, the CDR3 is TGTGCCAGCAGCTTGGCCAGAGGGTTCTCTGGCTACACCTTC.

This chain connects TRBV29-1 to TRBJ2-7; D might be TRBD1 (6 bases). V lost 5 bases and J lost 5, with 13 bases in between. The germline V gene encodes CDR1 SQVTM and CDR2 ANQGSEA. The CDR3 runs 12 residues. In DNA, the CDR3 is TGCAGCGTTTGGTCAGGGGCCAACGAGCAGTACTTC. Translating it yields CSVWSGANEQYF.

Regarding this clone: This could be a read error, since a much larger clone is one nucleotide away. Other DNA sequences in this sample translate to the same CDR3. The DNA of the CDR3 is TGTGCCAGCAGTGACTCTAGCGGGAGTTACAATGAGCAGTTCTTC. Translated, it gives CASSDSSGSYNEQFF. The V and J genes are TRBV6-4 and TRBJ2-1; 9 nucleotides align to TRBD2. The CDR3 consists of 15 residues. Germline-derived CDR1 and CDR2 are MRHNA and SNTAGT. V lost 0 bases to trimming and J lost 4 bases; unmatched junction nucleotides: 1.

This sequence joins TRBV16 and TRBJ1-2, with D tentatively TRBD1 (6 bases). The CDR3 consists of 14 residues. V gave up 0 bases and J gave up 5 bases, with 10 bases separating them. Germline CDR1 reads KGHSY; CDR2 reads FQNENV. The CDR3 DNA reads as TGTGCCAGCAGCCAATCCACAGGGTTTTATGGCTACACCTTC. Translation gives CASSQSTGFYGYTF.

The chain is built from TRBV5-1 and TRBJ2-5; 7 bases agree with TRBD1. The CDR3 loop spans 16 amino acids. Trimming cost V 3 bases and J 4 bases; bases outside gene matches: 12. Germline V CDR1 and CDR2: SGHRS, YFSETQ. The CDR3 region has the DNA TGCGCCAGCAGCTCGATTCCGGGACAGTTAAGAGAGACCCAGTACTTC. This gives the protein CASSSIPGQLRETQYF.

The CDR3 sequence: CASKGQGIKGEQYF. CDR3 coding DNA: TGTGCCAGCAAAGGGCAGGGAATTAAGGGCGAGCAGTACTTC. The chain carries TRBV7-9 and TRBJ2-7; perhaps TRBD1 as D (5 bases). The CDR3 extends over 14 amino acids. The germline CDR1 and CDR2 sequences are SEHNR and FQNEAQ (reference sequence). V gave up 7 bases and J gave up 6 bases, with 19 bases separating them.

This chain links TRBV4-1 with TRBJ2-7; D possibly uses TRBD1 or TRBD2 (5 bases each). This CDR3 contains 15 residues. The germline V gene encodes CDR1 MGHRA and CDR2 YSYEKL. V gave up 4 bases and J gave up 3 bases, with 16 bases separating them. In nucleotides, the CDR3 is TGCGCCAGCAGCCCCCGGGACGAGTTATTCTACGAGCAGTACTTC. Protein sequence: CASSPRDELFYEQYF.

The chain recombines TRBV7-7 with TRBJ2-1, with 10 bases that match TRBD1. The germline CDR1 and CDR2 sequences are SSHAT and FNYEAQ (reference sequence). CDR3 length: 13 residues. The chain's CDR3 is CASGTGVGNEQFF. CDR3 sequence (DNA): TGTGCTAGCGGGACAGGGGTAGGCAATGAGCAGTTCTTC.

V is TRBV25-1 and J is TRBJ2-5; D not resolved. With 8 bases removed from V and 2 bases from J, the gap between germline ends came to 9 bases. Germline CDR1 reads MGHDK; CDR2 reads SYGVNS. The CDR3 covers 12 residues. CDR3 in amino acids: CASSGYQETQYF. CDR3 coding DNA: TGTGCCAGCTCCGGGTATCAAGAGACCCAGTACTTC. Looking up the rest from reference TRBV25-1 and TRBJ2-5 gives the full variable domain: EADIYQTPRYLVIGTGKKITLECSQTMGHDKMYWYQQDPGMELHLIHYSYGVNSTEKGDLSSESTVSRIRTEHFPLTLESARPSHTSQYLCASSGYQETQYFGPGTRLLVL.

DNA of the CDR3: TGTGCCAGCAGCTTGGGACCCAACGGGCCCCAGCATTTT. Translating gives CASSLGPNGPQHF. This chain uses TRBV5-6 with TRBJ1-5; D is unclear. This CDR3 contains 13 residues. The germline V and J ends were trimmed by 0 bases and 9 bases, with 10 bases remaining between them. CDR1 and CDR2 (germline): SGHDT, YYEEEE. The full variable domain, in which reference TRBV5-6 and TRBJ1-5 provide the parts outside the CDR3, is DAGVTQSPTHLIKTRGQQVTLRCSPKSGHDTVSWYQQALGQGPQFIFQYYEEEERQRGNFPDRFSGHQFPNYSSELNVNALLLGDSALYLCASSLGPNGPQHFGDGTRLSIL.

The chain is built from TRBV5-1 and TRBJ2-2; D not certain. V gave up 4 bases and J gave up 4 bases, with 8 bases separating them. Germline V lookup: CDR1 SGHRS, CDR2 YFSETQ. The CDR3 is made up of 13 amino acids. CDR3 loop: CASSVGFTGELFF. CDR3 nucleotides: TGCGCCAGCAGCGTAGGGTTCACCGGGGAGCTGTTTTTT.

This clone has only a few counts. The CDR3 nucleotides are TGTGCCAGCAGCCGTACTACCTACGAGCAGTACTTC. Amino acids: CASSRTTYEQYF. V usage is TRBV7-2 and J usage is TRBJ2-7; no clear D gene. Trimming stripped 5 bases from V and 2 bases from J, with 7 bases between. The CDR3 is made up of 12 amino acids. Germline V lookup: CDR1 SGHTA, CDR2 FQGNSA. The full variable domain, in which reference TRBV7-2 and TRBJ2-7 provide the parts outside the CDR3, is GAGVSQSPSNKVTEKGKDVELRCDPISGHTALYWYRQSLGQGLEFLIYFQGNSAPDKSGLPSDRFSAERTGGSVSTLTIQRTQQEDSAVYLCASSRTTYEQYFGPGTRLTVT.

A few counts support this clone. The chain links TRBV27 to TRBJ2-2, with 11 positions matching TRBD2. Looked up from germline, CDR1 is MNHEY and CDR2 is SMNVEV (reference sequence). The CDR3 is 15 residues long. J gave up 7 bases and V 6 bases, and 7 bases lay outside the gene matches. The DNA for the CDR3 is TGTGCCAGCAGATTAGCGGGAGGGCCAGGCGGGGAGCTGTTTTTT. Its protein is CASRLAGGPGGELFF.

The chain recombines TRBV6-1 with TRBJ1-3; tentatively, D is TRBD1 (5 bases). V was pared by 2 bases and J by 4 bases, with 12 bases between. Per the germline V gene, CDR1 is MNHNS and CDR2 is SASEGT. This CDR3 has 15 amino acids. CDR3 bases: TGTGCCAGCAGTGAAAATCGGGGCCCAGGAAACACCATATATTTT. It yields the protein CASSENRGPGNTIYF.

A few counts support this clone. The J gene is TRBJ1-5, the V gene TRBV15; 7 positions match TRBD1. After removal of 4 bases from V and 5 bases from J, the junction contained 11 bases not matched to a gene. Germline V lookup: CDR1 LNHNV, CDR2 YYDKDF (reference sequence). The CDR3 consists of 16 residues. The DNA for the CDR3 is TGTGCCACCAGCACCCCCCGGGACAGTTACGATCAGCCCCAGCATTTT. Its protein is CATSTPRDSYDQPQHF. Based on the CDR3 plus reference TRBV15 and TRBJ1-5, the full variable domain is DAMVIQNPRYQVTQFGKPVTLSCSQTLNHNVMYWYQQKSSQAPKLLFHYYDKDFNNEADTPDNFQSRRPNTSFCFLDIRSPGLGDTAMYLCATSTPRDSYDQPQHFGDGTRLSIL.

The V gene is TRBV15, the J gene TRBJ1-1, with a weak D call TRBD1 (6 bases). The CDR3 extends over 13 amino acids. With 5 bases removed from V and 0 bases from J, the gap between germline ends came to 7 bases. Germline CDR1 LNHNV, CDR2 YYDKDF (reference sequence). CDR3 in DNA: TGTGCCACCAGCGACAGGATGAACACTGAAGCTTTCTTT. Its protein is CATSDRMNTEAFF.

The rearrangement links TRBV7-3 to TRBJ1-2; the D is unclear. The CDR3 is 14 amino acids. The V end lost 5 bases, the J end lost 4 bases, and 14 bases lay between the germline ends. The germline V gene encodes CDR1 SGHTA and CDR2 FQGTGA. The CDR3 sequence is CASSQMPSAYGYTF. The CDR3, as DNA: TGTGCCAGCAGCCAAATGCCAAGTGCCTATGGCTACACCTTC.

The J gene is TRBJ2-7, the V gene TRBV21-1. TRBV21-1 is noted as a pseudogene. The CDR3 is made up of 15 amino acids. The CDR3: CASSKDFQLNYEQYF. The CDR3 coding sequence is TGTGCCAGCAGCAAAGACTTCCAGCTTAACTACGAGCAGTACTTC.